These T cell receptor beta chains were read from a single sample in a study of ipilimumab plus nivolumab after autologous stem cell transplantation. Sequencing used immunoSEQ multiplex PCR; TCRdb keeps in-frame clones, though not all of them. The sample consists of some 6,200 clones, 85% to 90% of them appearing once. The input for sequencing was PBMCs, taken in a trial of ipilimumab plus nivolumab as post-transplant consolidation. Receptor source: a female donor with multiple myeloma. Both conserved end residues are trimmed from each CDR3. A D gene is named only where the DNA matches it firmly. Some rows mark clone size as missing; the rest say once, few, many or name a class of expanded clone.

TRBJ2-3 TRBV7-2 NA TRBD2 ASSRGLAGGQDTDTQY
TRBJ2-1 TRBV10-3 NA TRBD2 AISGASGERGEQF
TRBJ2-1 TRBV7-7 NA NA ASSLGVGAYNEQF
TRBJ2-3 TRBV19 NA TRBD2 ASSIVGQRGDTQY
TRBJ1-1 TRBV11-2 NA NA ASSLAGGDGTEAF
TRBJ1-3 TRBV11-2 NA NA ASIYPGVGGNTIY
TRBJ1-1 TRBV4-3 NA NA ASSQVGGWQTEAF
TRBJ1-1 TRBV5-1 once TRBD1 ASSLGGQGEVEAF
TRBJ2-2 TRBV5-1 NA NA ASKLTGELF
TRBJ1-5 TRBV9 NA TRBD1 ASSVGQGVKRSNQPQH
TRBJ1-4 TRBV10-3 NA NA AISDGGQKLF
TRBJ2-7 TRBV6-1 NA NA ASGPASTYEQY
TRBJ1-3 TRBV5-4 NA NA ASSLEGPGSGNTIY
TRBJ2-2 TRBV6-4 NA NA ASSALQGGTGELF
TRBJ2-1 TRBV5-1 NA NA ASSLYLQNNEQF
TRBJ2-5 TRBV7-7 once NA ASSLMVGAQETQY
TRBJ2-6 TRBV5-4 NA NA ASSLASGANVLT
TRBJ1-2 TRBV19 once NA ASRRTVQGGYT
TRBJ1-3 TRBV28 NA NA ASRRARAGNTIY
TRBJ2-7 TRBV7-3 NA NA ASSLALTNRAYEQY
TRBJ1-6 TRBV25-1 NA TRBD1 ASRGQNSPLH
TRBJ1-5 TRBV19 NA NA ASRTNYLSNQPQH
TRBJ2-7 TRBV7-6 NA NA ASCGRSAYEQY
TRBJ1-2 TRBV7-9 once TRBD1 ASSFEFRQGGWNGYT
TRBJ2-2 TRBV5-1 NA NA ASSLAAVSTGELF
TRBJ1-1 TRBV19 NA NA ASSHLGGANTEAF
TRBJ2-3 TRBV10-3 once NA ATSLGSDTQY